What follows are 19 T cell receptor beta chains derived from one specimen sequenced in a study of blood T cell repertoires in COVID-19. Profiled with immunoSEQ multiplex PCR; TCRdb holds only in-frame clones, not every one. Among a few hundred thousand clones listed, 80% to 90% were seen once. Sequencing was done on a sample of PBMCs or T cells enriched from blood (not recorded which). These receptors were collected from a man aged 25-45 years who had recovered from COVID-19.

The rearrangement links TRBV6-5 to TRBJ2-7, with 9 bases identical to TRBD2. From germline, CDR1 is MNHEY and CDR2 SVGAGI. V shed 8 bases and J 2 bases; nucleotides not matched to a gene: 10. The CDR3 spans 15 residues. The CDR3 reads CASYLAASGTYEQYF. The DNA for the CDR3 is TGTGCCAGCTATCTGGCTGCTAGCGGGACCTACGAGCAGTACTTC.

V usage is TRBV12-3 or TRBV12-4 and J usage is TRBJ2-7; D is possibly TRBD1 (6 bases). The V end was cut by 1 base, the J end by 3 bases, with 7 bases between. This CDR3 has 13 amino acids. The CDR3 sequence is CASSLGRGYEQYF. CDR3 DNA sequence: TGTGCCAGCAGTTTAGGCAGGGGCTACGAGCAGTACTTC.

The rearrangement joins TRBV5-1 to TRBJ1-5; D is undetermined. Trimming left V 1 base short and J 4 bases short, with 9 bases between. Germline loops: CDR1 SGHRS, CDR2 YFSETQ. This CDR3 region has 14 residues. This chain's CDR3 is CASSLFGENQPQHF. DNA for the CDR3: TGCGCCAGCAGCTTGTTCGGGGAAAATCAGCCCCAGCATTTT.

V usage is TRBV4-1 and J usage is TRBJ2-2; D is uncertain. Germline V gives CDR1 MGHRA, CDR2 YSYEKL. V was shortened by 1 base and J by 4 bases, with 4 bases between the two germline ends. The CDR3 loop spans 13 amino acids. CDR3 residues: CASSQAVTGELFF. The CDR3 coding sequence is TGCGCCAGCAGCCAAGCGGTCACCGGGGAGCTGTTTTTT.

The chain has TRBV12-3 or TRBV12-4 and TRBJ1-2; D is unresolved. This CDR3 is built from 13 residues. The V end lost 5 bases, the J end lost 3 bases, and 10 bases lay between the germline ends. The CDR3 loop is CASSTNTDYGYTF. The CDR3 DNA reads as TGTGCCAGCAGTACTAATACGGACTATGGCTACACCTTC.

This rearrangement joins TRBV11-1 to TRBJ1-6, with D perhaps matching TRBD1 (5 bases). The germline CDR1 and CDR2 sequences are SGHAT and FQDESV (reference sequence). Trimming took off 1 base at V and 9 bases at J, with 7 bases between the two ends. This CDR3 is 13 amino acids long. The CDR3 DNA sequence: TGTGCCAGCAGCTTAGGTGGGGCTTCACCCCTCCACTTT. It specifies CASSLGGASPLHF.

This CDR3 is CASSLSLGANYGYTF. The CDR3 DNA follows: TGTGCCAGCAGCTTGAGTCTTGGAGCCAACTATGGCTACACCTTC. The chain uses TRBV5-4 and TRBJ1-2; D remains unclear. V was shortened by 1 base and J by 2 bases, with 12 bases between the two germline ends. The CDR3 has 15 residues. CDR1 SGHNT and CDR2 YYREEE come from the germline V gene (reference sequence).

The chain recombines TRBV10-2 with TRBJ1-5; maybe TRBD1 (6 bases). The germline V gene encodes CDR1 WSHSY and CDR2 SAAADI. The CDR3 runs to 16 residues. With 2 bases removed from V and 2 bases from J, the gap between germline ends came to 13 bases. CDR3 in amino acids: CASSEVLAGGNQPQHF. The CDR3 DNA sequence: TGCGCCAGCAGTGAGGTGTTGGCAGGGGGCAATCAGCCCCAGCATTTT.

The J gene is TRBJ1-2, the V gene TRBV29-1; possibly TRBD1 for D (6 bases). From germline, CDR1 is SQVTM and CDR2 ANQGSEA. The CDR3 consists of 18 residues. V lost 1 base to trimming and J lost 2 bases, with 23 bases between them. CDR3 DNA: TGCAGCGTTGAAGGATGGGCAACCGGGACAACCGAGAACTATGGCTACACCTTC. This gives the protein CSVEGWATGTTENYGYTF.

The chain carries TRBV7-2 and TRBJ1-3; D unresolved. Looked up from germline, CDR1 is SGHTA and CDR2 is FQGNSA. This CDR3 has 14 amino acids. V was clipped by 1 base and J by 9 bases, with 13 bases between them. Here the CDR3 reads CASSLGALARTIYF. The CDR3, as DNA: TGTGCCAGCAGCTTAGGGGCTCTCGCTCGCACCATATATTTT.

The V gene is TRBV24-1, the J gene TRBJ2-5, with D perhaps matching TRBD2 (5 bases). V lost 1 base to trimming and J lost 3 bases, with 14 bases between them. The CDR3 consists of 16 residues. Germline V lookup: CDR1 KGHDR, CDR2 SFDVKD. The CDR3 DNA reads TGTGCCACCAGTGATTTCTTGGTTGGAGGAGAAGAGACCCAGTACTTC. Amino acid sequence: CATSDFLVGGEETQYF.

This chain joins TRBV11-2 and TRBJ2-1; 9 bases align to TRBD2. The V and J ends lost 7 bases and 5 bases, in that order; junction bases with no gene match: 3. The CDR3 consists of 13 residues. Germline V lookup: CDR1 SGHAT, CDR2 FQNNGV. The CDR3: CASKRGADNEQFF. CDR3 DNA: TGTGCCAGCAAGCGGGGGGCCGACAATGAGCAGTTCTTC. The full variable domain, with the rest looked up from reference TRBV11-2 and TRBJ2-1, is EAGVAQSPRYKIIEKRQSVAFWCNPISGHATLYWYQQILGQGPKLLIQFQNNGVVDDSQLPKDRFSAERLKGVDSTLKIQPAKLEDSAVYLCASKRGADNEQFFGPGTRLTVL.

The chain uses TRBV5-1 and TRBJ2-5; 8 bases agree with TRBD1. J lost 5 bases, V lost 4 bases, and 10 bases had no gene match. The CDR3 contains 15 residues. Germline lookup yields CDR1 SGHRS and CDR2 YFSETQ. The CDR3 nucleotides are TGCGCCAGCAGCCCCGGACAGGGCGCGTTTGAGACCCAGTACTTC. It translates to CASSPGQGAFETQYF.

J is TRBJ2-4 and V is TRBV19; 12 nucleotides match TRBD1. There are 14 residues in the CDR3. Germline V gene lookup returns CDR1 LNHDA and CDR2 SQIVND (reference sequence). Trimming at V came to 4 bases and at J to 9 bases, leaving 4 bases not matched to a gene. DNA of the CDR3: TGTGCCAGTAGTACGGGACAGGGGGCAAGCATTCAGTACTTC. Amino acids: CASSTGQGASIQYF.

The chain combines TRBV19 with TRBJ1-2; D perhaps matches TRBD1 (6 bases). CDR1 and CDR2 (germline): LNHDA, SQIVND (reference sequence). With 5 bases removed from V and 3 bases from J, the gap between germline ends came to 13 bases. The CDR3 totals 14 residues. In nucleotides, the CDR3 is TGTGCCAGTAGTCCCCCGGACAGATACTATGGCTACACCTTC. Translated: CASSPPDRYYGYTF.

The genes are TRBV2 and TRBJ2-6; 8 bases are shared with TRBD2. Germline trimming cut 0 bases from V and 1 base from J; bases unmatched to any gene: 14. Looked up from germline, CDR1 is SNHLY and CDR2 is FYNNEI. This CDR3 has 21 residues. The chain's CDR3 is CASSEAYPGRAGESGANVLTF. The CDR3 nucleotides are TGTGCCAGCAGTGAAGCTTATCCCGGGAGGGCAGGGGAATCTGGGGCCAACGTCCTGACTTTC.

The chain combines TRBV5-8 with TRBJ2-3; TRBD2 agrees at 9 bases. The CDR3 is 15 amino acids. V shed 2 bases, J shed 10 bases, and the junction held 11 bases outside the gene matches. Germline V gene lookup returns CDR1 SGHTS and CDR2 YDEGEE. The chain's CDR3 is CASSFAGGARVSQYF. The CDR3 DNA is TGTGCCAGCAGCTTCGCGGGGGGGGCGAGGGTCTCGCAGTATTTT.

Only one count was recorded for this clone. The chain carries TRBV7-9 and TRBJ1-1; 11 bases align to TRBD1. The CDR3 totals 16 residues. Germline CDR1 reads SEHNR; CDR2 reads FQNEAQ (reference sequence). The ends lost 3 bases at V and 0 bases at J; junction bases unmatched: 3. The CDR3: CASSFRTGGMNTEAFF. The CDR3 DNA reads as TGTGCCAGCAGCTTTCGGACAGGGGGCATGAACACTGAAGCTTTCTTT.

The chain joins TRBV7-9 to TRBJ1-1, with D hard to call. The germline CDR1 and CDR2 sequences are SEHNR and FQNEAQ (reference sequence). Deletions cut 5 bases from V and 3 bases from J, with 16 bases between. The CDR3 loop spans 15 amino acids. The CDR3 region is CASSGAGIRDTEAFF. CDR3 nucleotide sequence: TGTGCCAGCAGCGGTGCGGGAATAAGGGACACTGAAGCTTTCTTT.